These 23 T cell receptor beta chains were sequenced from one sample in a study of blood T cell repertoires in COVID-19. The repertoire was sequenced with immunoSEQ multiplex PCR; TCRdb's copy has only in-frame clones and lacks some. The table has around 80,000 clones, around 76% seen once. The sample was peripheral blood. The source of these receptors is a woman of 80 years or more with active or convalescent COVID-19.

The V gene is TRBV18, the J gene TRBJ2-2; 7 bases match TRBD1. J was trimmed by 3 bases and V by 2 bases; bases with no gene match: 6. Germline V lookup: CDR1 KGHSH, CDR2 LQKENI. The CDR3 length is 16 residues. The chain's CDR3 is CASSPRDSGYTGELFF. The CDR3 DNA sequence: TGTGCCAGCTCACCAAGGGACAGCGGTTACACCGGGGAGCTGTTTTTT.

The V gene is TRBV7-9, the J gene TRBJ2-5, with TRBD2 identical over 8 bases. The CDR3 length is 14 residues. The germline gives CDR1 SEHNR, CDR2 FQNEAQ (reference sequence). Trimming cost V 1 base and J 5 bases; bases outside gene matches: 3. The CDR3: CASSLEGLAETQYF. CDR3 DNA: TGTGCCAGCAGCTTAGAAGGACTAGCCGAGACCCAGTACTTC.

V and J are TRBV7-2 and TRBJ1-4; no reliable D call. Per the germline V gene, CDR1 is SGHTA and CDR2 is FQGNSA. The CDR3 extends over 16 amino acids. Trimming stripped 1 base from V and 8 bases from J, with 17 bases between. In nucleotides, the CDR3 is TGTGCCAGCAGCTTAGTCAGCGGGGTAGGAGGAGAAAAACTGTTTTTT. Translation gives CASSLVSGVGGEKLFF.

The chain employs TRBV5-4 and TRBJ2-1; possibly TRBD1 for D (5 bases). Germline V gene lookup returns CDR1 SGHNT and CDR2 YYREEE (reference sequence). V gave up 1 base and J gave up 9 bases, with 14 bases separating them. The CDR3 consists of 14 residues. CDR3 DNA: TGTGCCAGCAGCTTGTCAGCTCAGGGTGGTGAGCAGTTCTTC. Its protein is CASSLSAQGGEQFF.

This chain links TRBV7-2 with TRBJ2-7; a possible D gene is TRBD2 (7 bases). In germline, CDR1 is SGHTA, CDR2 FQGNSA. The CDR3 runs 14 residues. V lost 6 bases to trimming and J lost 3 bases, with 15 bases between them. The CDR3 here is CASRLEGGNYEQYF. The CDR3 coding sequence is TGTGCCAGCAGACTAGAGGGGGGGAACTACGAGCAGTACTTC.

The chain combines TRBV5-6 with TRBJ2-2; D unclear. V gave up 0 bases and J gave up 4 bases, with 7 bases separating them. Per the germline V gene, CDR1 is SGHDT and CDR2 is YYEEEE. The CDR3 length is 14 residues. CDR3 residues: CASSLDPGTGELFF. For the CDR3, the DNA is TGTGCCAGCAGCTTGGACCCAGGCACCGGGGAGCTGTTTTTT.

DNA for the CDR3: TGTGCCAGCAGTCGCCTCCCTAGCGAGAGAGGGGAGCAGTACTTC. It specifies CASSRLPSERGEQYF. The chain is built from TRBV6-2 or TRBV6-3 and TRBJ2-7; D possibly corresponds to TRBD2 (6 bases). V was clipped by 5 bases and J by 7 bases, with 21 bases between them. CDR1 is MNHEY and CDR2 is SVGEGT in the germline V gene. The CDR3 is 15 residues long.

CDR3 protein: CASSQGPNTGELFF. For the CDR3, the DNA is TGCGCCAGCAGTCAGGGCCCAAACACCGGGGAGCTGTTTTTT. J is TRBJ2-2 and V is TRBV23-1; D is ambiguous. Being an ORF, TRBV23-1 has a function that is uncertain. V was trimmed by 3 bases and J by 2 bases, leaving 7 bases between them. CDR3 length: 14 amino acids.

Only a few counts were recorded for this clone. This chain joins TRBV4-3 and TRBJ1-3; D might be TRBD1 (5 bases). CDR3 length: 17 residues. CDR1 and CDR2 from the germline V gene are LGHNA and YSLEER. Between the trimmed V and J ends, which lost 0 bases and 3 bases, there was a span of 15 bases. The CDR3 DNA is TGCGCCAGCAGCCAAGAATTCGGACAAGGCCTTGGAAACACCATATATTTT. This encodes CASSQEFGQGLGNTIYF.

The rearrangement uses TRBV12-3 or TRBV12-4 and TRBJ1-4; D not resolved. This CDR3 has 12 amino acids. Trimming removed 6 bases from V and 8 bases from J, with 10 bases in between. The CDR3 loop reads CASSLAGEKLFF. Here the CDR3 DNA reads TGTGCCAGCAGCCTCGCAGGAGAAAAACTGTTTTTT.

The chain joins TRBV29-1 to TRBJ1-1, with TRBD1 identical over 8 bases. There are 13 residues in the CDR3. CDR1 and CDR2 from the germline V gene are SQVTM and ANQGSEA. Trimming removed 7 bases from V and 1 base from J; junction bases left unmatched: 5. CDR3 DNA: TGCAGCGCCGGACAGGGCCCGAACACTGAAGCTTTCTTT. Translating it yields CSAGQGPNTEAFF.

The chain carries TRBV28 and TRBJ2-5; D gene uncertain. Per germline, CDR1 MDHEN and CDR2 SYDVKM. Deletions cut 6 bases from V and 0 bases from J, with 8 bases between. The CDR3 loop spans 13 amino acids. CDR3 sequence (DNA): TGTGCCAGCAGCAGGCTTCACCAAGAGACCCAGTACTTC. It is translated as CASSRLHQETQYF. Full variable domain (outside the CDR3, taken from reference TRBV28 and TRBJ2-5): DVKVTQSSRYLVKRTGEKVFLECVQDMDHENMFWYRQDPGLGLRLIYFSYDVKMKEKGDIPEGYSVSREKKERFSLILESASTNQTSMYLCASSRLHQETQYFGPGTRLLVL.

This clone was seen just once. The gene calls are TRBV2 and TRBJ2-7, with 7 bases matching TRBD1. The CDR3 is 11 amino acids. Germline V lookup: CDR1 SNHLY, CDR2 FYNNEI. The ends lost 6 bases at V and 12 bases at J; junction bases unmatched: 8. The CDR3 reads CASRALGQRYF. The CDR3 DNA sequence: TGTGCCAGCAGGGCCCTGGGACAGCGGTACTTC.

A single count supports this clone. The chain employs TRBV7-2 and TRBJ2-1, with a possible D match to TRBD2 (6 bases). The germline gives CDR1 SGHTA, CDR2 FQGNSA. Trimming took 2 bases from V and 6 from J, leaving 14 bases between them. The CDR3 sequence is 15 residues long. CDR3 sequence (DNA): TGTGCCAGCAGCTTACGGGGGACCCTTAGCAATGAGCAGTTCTTC. Its protein is CASSLRGTLSNEQFF.

The chain carries TRBV4-2 and TRBJ2-3, with 12 nucleotides matching TRBD2. The length of the CDR3 is 16 residues. The V gene's germline CDR1 is LGHNA and CDR2 YNFKEQ. The ends lost 0 bases at V and 4 bases at J; junction bases unmatched: 2. The CDR3 here is CASSQDLAGGPDTQYF. CDR3 bases: TGTGCCAGCAGCCAAGATCTAGCGGGGGGGCCAGATACGCAGTATTTT.

This chain uses TRBV9 with TRBJ2-7; 8 bases agree with TRBD1. Germline CDR1 and CDR2: SGDLS and YYNGEE. V dropped 8 bases and J dropped 3; count of bases not matched to a gene: 13. There are 15 residues in the CDR3. CDR3 sequence: CARRILTGANYEQYF. CDR3 bases: TGTGCCAGACGGATATTGACAGGGGCAAACTACGAGCAGTACTTC.

The rearrangement uses TRBV29-1 and TRBJ2-2; possible D gene TRBD1, 6 bases. Germline values: CDR1 SQVTM, CDR2 ANQGSEA. The CDR3 sequence is 11 residues long. With 7 bases removed from V and 5 bases from J, the gap between germline ends came to 8 bases. DNA for the CDR3: TGCAGCGCGGGGACAACCGGGGAGCTGTTTTTT. Protein: CSAGTTGELFF.

The chain has TRBV4-1 and TRBJ1-1, with a weak D call TRBD1 (6 bases). Deletions cut 1 base from V and 1 base from J, with 7 bases between. Germline V gene sequence: CDR1 MGHRA, CDR2 YSYEKL. CDR3 length: 14 residues. CDR3 amino acids: CASSQVQGNTEAFF. The DNA of the CDR3 is TGCGCCAGCAGCCAAGTACAGGGGAACACTGAAGCTTTCTTT.

The chain joins TRBV14 to TRBJ2-1; D might be TRBD2 (5 bases). Germline values: CDR1 SGHDN, CDR2 FVKESK. Trimming pared 3 bases from V and 3 bases from J, leaving 9 bases between. This CDR3 contains 14 residues. Written as DNA, the CDR3 is TGTGCCAGCAGCCACGGGGTTATCTACAATGAGCAGTTCTTC. It is translated as CASSHGVIYNEQFF. The full variable domain, completed using reference TRBV14 and TRBJ2-1, is EAGVTQFPSHSVIEKGQTVTLRCDPISGHDNLYWYRRVMGKEIKFLLHFVKESKQDESGMPNNRFLAERTGGTYSTLKVQPAELEDSGVYFCASSHGVIYNEQFFGPGTRLTVL.

The V gene is TRBV15, the J gene TRBJ1-1, with D possibly being TRBD1 (5 bases). V was cut by 0 bases and J by 0 bases, with 14 bases left in between. There are 17 residues in the CDR3. Germline loops: CDR1 LNHNV, CDR2 YYDKDF (reference sequence). The CDR3 DNA reads as TGTGCCACCAGCAGAGAATTTGACAGCCTTTTGAACACTGAAGCTTTCTTT. As protein: CATSREFDSLLNTEAFF.

The table lists this clone with a few counts. The chain has TRBV5-1 and TRBJ1-1, with 10 bases matching TRBD1. The CDR3 contains 18 residues. CDR1 SGHRS and CDR2 YFSETQ come from the germline V gene. J lost 2 bases, V lost 5 bases, and 15 bases had no gene match. The CDR3 DNA reads TGCGCCAGCAGTCGCGTCCGGGACAGGGGAGGGAGCAACACTGAAGCTTTCTTT. This sequence encodes CASSRVRDRGGSNTEAFF.

The chain recombines TRBV25-1 with TRBJ2-7; 7 bases are a match to TRBD1. The V segment lost 1 base and the J segment 5 bases; nucleotides outside the gene matches: 5. The CDR3 has 14 residues. The germline gives CDR1 MGHDK, CDR2 SYGVNS. This CDR3 reads CASSEWIGQDEQYF. For the CDR3, the DNA is TGTGCCAGCAGTGAATGGATTGGACAGGACGAGCAGTACTTC.

The chain links TRBV2 to TRBJ2-1; TRBD2 aligns across 11 bases. Trimming removed 6 bases from V and 7 bases from J; junction bases left unmatched: 11. The length of the CDR3 is 16 residues. Looked up from germline, CDR1 is SNHLY and CDR2 is FYNNEI. CDR3 loop: CASRLLAGATGNEQFF. CDR3 DNA: TGTGCCAGCAGATTACTAGCGGGGGCCACGGGGAATGAGCAGTTCTTC.